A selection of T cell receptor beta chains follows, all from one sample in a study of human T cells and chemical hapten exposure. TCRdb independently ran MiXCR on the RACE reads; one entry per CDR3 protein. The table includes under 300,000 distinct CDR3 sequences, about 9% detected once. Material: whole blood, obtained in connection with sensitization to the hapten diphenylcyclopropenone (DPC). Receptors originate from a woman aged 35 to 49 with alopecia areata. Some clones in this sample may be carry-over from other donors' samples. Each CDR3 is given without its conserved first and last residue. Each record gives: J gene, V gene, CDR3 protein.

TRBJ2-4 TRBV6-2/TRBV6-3 ASSYQGFKNIQY
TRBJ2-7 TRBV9 ASTRSAEPGHEQY
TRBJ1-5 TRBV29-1 SVGDLRGQPQH
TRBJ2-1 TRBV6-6 ASSNRGQNLNEQF
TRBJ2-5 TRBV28 ASKGENAETQY
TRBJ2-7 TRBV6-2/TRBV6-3 ASSQTGTSGSYEQY
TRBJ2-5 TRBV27 ASSTPGRQETQY
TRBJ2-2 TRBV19 ASSLIGLAGDDTGELF
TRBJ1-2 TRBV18 ASSPQAAHNYGYT
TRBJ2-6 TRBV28 ASEGFSGANVLT
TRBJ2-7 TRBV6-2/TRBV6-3 ASSKGGLAGYYEQY
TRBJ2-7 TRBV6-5 ASSYVESREQY
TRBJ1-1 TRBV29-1 SVEGASYTEAF
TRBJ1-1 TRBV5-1 ASSPREVNTEAF
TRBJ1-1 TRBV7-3 ASSPQRTANTEAF
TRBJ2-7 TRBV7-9 ASSPGGIRSEQY
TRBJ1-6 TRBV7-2 ASSHALLGSPLH
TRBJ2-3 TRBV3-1 ASSQDWAANTQY
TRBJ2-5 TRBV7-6 ASSLEIGLAAQETQY
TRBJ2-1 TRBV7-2 ASTRAREQF
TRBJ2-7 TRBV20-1 SASPGQGIGEQY
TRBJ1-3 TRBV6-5 ASSYSVAGSSGNTIY
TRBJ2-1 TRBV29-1 SVESLAGPYNEQF
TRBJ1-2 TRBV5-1 ASSLAGRSGDGYT
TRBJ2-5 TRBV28 ASSFRDGPGTQY
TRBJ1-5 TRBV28 ASSHGTGNQPQH
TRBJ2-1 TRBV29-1 SVVGGPRSYNEQF
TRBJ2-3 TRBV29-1 SVPGADTQY